These 5 T cell receptor beta chains came from one sample sequenced in a study of graft-versus-host responses after intestinal transplantation. The table came from immunoSEQ multiplex PCR; TCRdb's copy has only in-frame clones and leaves some out. The sample yields approximately 80,000 clones, about 89% seen once. The antigens these receptors bind are not known. This specimen was unstimulated CD4+ T cells sorted from spleen or lymph node cells, taken before intestinal transplant. These receptors were collected from a human donor who received an intestinal transplant.

The gene calls are TRBV10-3 and TRBJ2-7; 7 bases fit TRBD1. Per the germline V gene, CDR1 is ENHRY and CDR2 is SYGVKD. The length of the CDR3 is 18 residues. J gave up 0 bases and V 6 bases, and 17 bases lay outside the gene matches. CDR3 sequence: CAISGPGQTTKNSYEQYF. CDR3 bases: TGTGCCATCAGCGGACCGGGACAGACGACCAAGAACTCCTACGAGCAGTACTTC.

The rearrangement uses TRBV29-1 and TRBJ2-1; tentatively, D is TRBD2 (7 bases). This CDR3 is 14 amino acids long. Germline-derived CDR1 and CDR2 are SQVTM and ANQGSEA. The ends were cut back, 7 bases at V and 0 bases at J, with 13 bases in the middle. CDR3: CSGRRGPSYNEQFF. The DNA for the CDR3 is TGCAGCGGGCGGCGGGGGCCCTCCTACAATGAGCAGTTCTTC.

V and J are TRBV4-1 and TRBJ2-1; 16 bases map to TRBD2. CDR1 is MGHRA and CDR2 is YSYEKL in the germline V gene. This CDR3 spans 18 amino acids. V shed 1 base and J 10 bases; nucleotides not matched to a gene: 10. CDR3 residues: CASSQGGTSGRGRGEQFF. The CDR3 nucleotides read TGCGCCAGCAGCCAAGGAGGGACTAGCGGGAGGGGTAGGGGGGAGCAGTTCTTC.

V and J are TRBV30 and TRBJ1-5; possible D gene TRBD1, 6 bases. Trimming shortened V by 2 bases and J by 7 bases, and 15 bases separated the two germline ends. The CDR3 is 14 amino acids. Germline V gene data show CDR1 as GTSNPN and CDR2 as SVGIG (reference sequence). The CDR3 loop is CAWSLGGHGQPQHF. CDR3 sequence (DNA): TGTGCCTGGAGTTTGGGGGGGCATGGGCAGCCCCAGCATTTT.

The chain uses TRBV29-1 and TRBJ1-1; 7 nucleotides line up with TRBD1. J was trimmed by 0 bases and V by 3 bases; bases with no gene match: 1. In germline, CDR1 is SQVTM, CDR2 ANQGSEA. The CDR3 covers 13 residues. CDR3 nucleotides: TGCAGCGTTGACAGGGGGTTGAACACTGAAGCTTTCTTT. Protein: CSVDRGLNTEAFF.